Listed below are T cell receptor beta chains from one sample, sequenced in a study of regulatory T cells in long-lasting Graves disease. Each CDR3 protein is one row after TCRdb ran MiXCR on the multiplex PCR reads. The table shows approximately 400,000 distinct CDR3 sequences, with 15% to 18% occurring only once. Sequenced material: peripheral blood mononuclear cells (PBMCs), taken at new diagnosis, from a patient treated with antithyroid drugs. The receptors shown here come from a female donor with Graves disease. Both conserved end residues are trimmed from each CDR3. Fields, in order: V gene, CDR3 protein.

>TRBV6-2/TRBV6-3
ASSFGPFEKLF
>TRBV2
ASWRTGHRQETQY
>TRBV18
ASLDRVNTEAF
>TRBV7-2
ASSLMQQPLH
>TRBV10-1
ASTMDRNGDLF
>TRBV6-1
ASSLGLAQNTGELF
>TRBV28
ASSVQGTGGQETQY
>TRBV12-3/TRBV12-4
ASSLEGWVQETQY
>TRBV7-8
ASSKFATDSNTEAF
>TRBV28
ASSLGWTEINTEAF
>TRBV6-5
ASSYLSVDTQY
>TRBV6-2/TRBV6-3
ASSWTGYEQC
>TRBV6-5
ASSWATGTEAF
>TRBV7-9
ASSAQTGGDQPQH
>TRBV28
ASSFSRGHQPQH
>TRBV7-6
ASGGQGDEQY
>TRBV12-3/TRBV12-4
ASREQGSGYT
>TRBV7-3
ASSLGGGRGAF
>TRBV4-1
ASSQGPLEADTQY
>TRBV20-1
SARDVAGGPGNEQF
>TRBV2
ASKRQELYEQY
>TRBV7-6
ASSVGGWGNQPQH
>TRBV5-6
ASSLNRGTYQPQH
>TRBV15
ATSRDATGEAF
>TRBV19
ASSVNYFGPDEQF